These 9 T cell receptor beta chains came from one sample sequenced in a study of early T cells in non-severe SARS-CoV-2 infection. TCRdb itself ran the 5' RACE reads through MiXCR, one entry per CDR3 protein. The repertoire includes approximately 35,000 distinct CDR3 sequences, about 5% of them detected once, and about 14% sits in the top ten. Material for sequencing was whole blood. Receptor source: an adult who was a healthcare worker with PCR-confirmed SARS-CoV-2 infection or an uninfected control (not recorded which).

The V gene is TRBV28, the J gene TRBJ1-4, with no clear D. This CDR3 is 13 amino acids long. The V and J ends lost 3 bases and 6 bases respectively, with 8 bases between them. The V gene's germline CDR1 is MDHEN and CDR2 SYDVKM. The CDR3 reads CASSLVAHEKLFF. CDR3 nucleotides: TGTGCCAGCAGTTTGGTTGCCCATGAAAAACTGTTTTTT.

This clonotype came up many times. This chain uses TRBV5-1 with TRBJ1-4, with 9 nucleotides matching TRBD1. Germline V gene sequence: CDR1 SGHRS, CDR2 YFSETQ. The V and J ends lost 2 bases and 7 bases, in that order; junction bases with no gene match: 3. CDR3 length: 14 amino acids. The CDR3 sequence: CASSFLQGAEKLFF. In nucleotides, the CDR3 is TGCGCCAGCAGCTTCCTACAGGGGGCTGAAAAACTGTTTTTT.

This clonotype was picked up many times. The gene calls are TRBV11-3 and TRBJ2-3; D may be TRBD1 (5 bases). The germline gives CDR1 SGHNT, CDR2 YENEEA. The V and J ends lost 3 bases and 5 bases respectively, with 12 bases between them. The CDR3 sequence is 14 residues long. CDR3 amino acids: CASSLRHQGDTQYF. Written as DNA, the CDR3 is TGTGCCAGCAGCTTGAGGCATCAGGGAGATACGCAGTATTTT.

This chain links TRBV6-6 with TRBJ2-7; perhaps TRBD2 as D (6 bases). The V end was cut by 8 bases, the J end by 7 bases, with 15 bases between. CDR3 length equals 12 residues. The germline V gene encodes CDR1 MNHNY and CDR2 SVGAGI (reference sequence). CDR3 protein: CASAPNGGEQYF. The CDR3 DNA is TGTGCCAGCGCCCCCAATGGAGGGGAGCAGTACTTC.

This chain links TRBV20-1 with TRBJ1-6; D possibly corresponds to TRBD1 (6 bases). CDR1 and CDR2 (germline): DFQATT, SNEGSKA (reference sequence). V was cut by 5 bases and J by 8 bases, with 19 bases left in between. CDR3 length equals 15 residues. CDR3 region: CSADPGAGAHSPLHF. CDR3 coding DNA: TGCAGTGCTGACCCCGGGGCGGGGGCCCATTCACCCCTCCACTTT.

This clonotype was seen repeatedly, ten times or more. The chain joins TRBV15 to TRBJ2-5; 8 nucleotides line up with TRBD2. The V gene's germline CDR1 is LNHNV and CDR2 YYDKDF (reference sequence). This CDR3 is built from 19 residues. Losses at the gene ends were 3 bases for V and 4 bases for J; bases not matched to a gene: 19. In DNA form, the CDR3 reads TGTGCCACCAGCAGCTTGTTAGCGGGGAGTCTAATGGATCCAGAGACCCAGTACTTC. This sequence encodes CATSSLLAGSLMDPETQYF.

In this sample, this clonotype turned up a few times. Written as DNA, the CDR3 is TGTGCCAGCAGTTACAGGTGGGATATGACACCCCTCCACTTT. Translated: CASSYRWDMTPLHF. J is TRBJ1-6 and V is TRBV6-2 or TRBV6-3; D uncertain. The CDR3 runs to 14 residues. CDR1 and CDR2 (germline): MNHEY, SVGEGT. V was pared by 2 bases and J by 11 bases, with 13 bases between.

This clonotype was counted ten times or more. The chain has TRBV4-2 and TRBJ1-2, with no clear D. Looked up from germline, CDR1 is LGHNA and CDR2 is YNFKEQ. V lost 0 bases and J 0 bases, leaving 5 bases between the germline ends. This CDR3 is built from 14 residues. The CDR3 is CASSQEFSNYGYTF. CDR3 sequence (DNA): TGTGCCAGCAGCCAAGAATTTTCTAACTATGGCTACACCTTC.

This clonotype was counted between two and nine times. The chain employs TRBV11-2 and TRBJ2-5; 13 bases match TRBD2. The germline V gene encodes CDR1 SGHAT and CDR2 FQNNGV. V gave up 5 bases and J gave up 1 base; unmatched junction bases: 4. There are 16 residues in the CDR3. Written as DNA, the CDR3 is TGTGCCAGCAGCCGTCGACTAGCGGGGGGCCAAGAGACCCAGTACTTC. Translation: CASSRRLAGGQETQYF.